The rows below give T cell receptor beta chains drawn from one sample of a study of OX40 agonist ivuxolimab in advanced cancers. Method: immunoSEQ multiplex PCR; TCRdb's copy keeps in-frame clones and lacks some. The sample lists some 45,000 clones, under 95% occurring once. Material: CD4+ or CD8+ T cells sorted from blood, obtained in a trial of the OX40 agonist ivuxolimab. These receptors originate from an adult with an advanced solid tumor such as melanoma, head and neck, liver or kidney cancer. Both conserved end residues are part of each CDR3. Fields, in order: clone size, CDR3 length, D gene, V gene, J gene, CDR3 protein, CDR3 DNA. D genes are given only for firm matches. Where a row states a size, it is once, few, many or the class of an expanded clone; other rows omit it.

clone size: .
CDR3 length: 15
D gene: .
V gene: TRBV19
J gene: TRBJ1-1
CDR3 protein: CASSINQIGGTEAFF
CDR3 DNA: TGTGCCAGTAGTATAAATCAGATCGGAGGCACTGAAGCTTTCTTT

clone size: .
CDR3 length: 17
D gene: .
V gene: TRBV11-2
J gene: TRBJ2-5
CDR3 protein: CASSLPGRAGYKETQYF
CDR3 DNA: TGTGCCAGCAGCTTACCCGGACGGGCAGGATACAAAGAGACCCAGTACTTC

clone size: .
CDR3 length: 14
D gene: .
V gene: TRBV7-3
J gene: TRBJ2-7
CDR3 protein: CASSLNPGPYEQYF
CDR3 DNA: TGTGCCAGCAGCTTAAATCCGGGGCCCTACGAGCAGTACTTC

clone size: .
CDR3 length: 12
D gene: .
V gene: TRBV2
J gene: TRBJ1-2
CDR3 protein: CASVLEDYGYTF
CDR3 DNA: TGTGCCAGCGTCCTTGAGGACTATGGCTACACCTTC

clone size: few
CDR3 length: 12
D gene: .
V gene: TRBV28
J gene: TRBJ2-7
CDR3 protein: CASSLFAYEQYF
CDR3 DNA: TGTGCCAGCAGTTTGTTTGCCTACGAGCAGTACTTC

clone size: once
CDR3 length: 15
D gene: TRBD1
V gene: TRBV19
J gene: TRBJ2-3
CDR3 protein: CASSPIGGGPDTQYF
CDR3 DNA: TGTGCCAGTAGTCCAATAGGGGGCGGTCCAGATACGCAGTATTTT

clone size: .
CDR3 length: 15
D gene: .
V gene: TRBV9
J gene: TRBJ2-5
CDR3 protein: CASSPSSTGLETQYF
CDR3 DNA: TGTGCCAGCAGCCCATCATCCACCGGGTTAGAGACCCAGTACTTC

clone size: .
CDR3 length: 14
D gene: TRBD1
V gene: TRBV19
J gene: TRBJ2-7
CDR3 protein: CASSPGQGTYEQYF
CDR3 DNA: TGTGCCAGTAGTCCGGGACAGGGTACCTACGAGCAGTACTTC

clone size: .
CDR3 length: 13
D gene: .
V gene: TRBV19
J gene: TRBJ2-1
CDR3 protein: CASSIGNYNEQFF
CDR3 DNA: TGTGCCAGTAGTATAGGTAATTACAATGAGCAGTTCTTC

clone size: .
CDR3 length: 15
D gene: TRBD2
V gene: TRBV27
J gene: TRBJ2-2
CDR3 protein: CASSSPQRGLGELFF
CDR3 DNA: TGTGCCAGCAGTTCCCCCCAGCGGGGTTTGGGGGAGCTGTTTTTT

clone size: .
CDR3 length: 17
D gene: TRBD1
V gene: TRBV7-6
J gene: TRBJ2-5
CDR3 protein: CASSLRGTGGLGETQYF
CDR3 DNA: TGTGCCAGCAGCTTGCGCGGGACAGGGGGCTTAGGCGAGACCCAGTACTTC

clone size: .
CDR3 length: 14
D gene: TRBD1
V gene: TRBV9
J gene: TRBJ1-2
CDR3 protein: CASSVAGTVYGYTF
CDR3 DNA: TGTGCCAGCAGCGTAGCTGGGACAGTCTATGGCTACACCTTC

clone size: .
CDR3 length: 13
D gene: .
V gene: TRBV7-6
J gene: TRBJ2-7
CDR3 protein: CASSQSLGNSQYF
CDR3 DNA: TGTGCCAGCAGCCAATCATTGGGTAATTCGCAGTACTTC

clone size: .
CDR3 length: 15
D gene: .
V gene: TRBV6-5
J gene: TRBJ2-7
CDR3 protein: CASREWTGGSYEQYF
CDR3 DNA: TGTGCCAGCAGGGAATGGACTGGAGGATCCTACGAGCAGTACTTC

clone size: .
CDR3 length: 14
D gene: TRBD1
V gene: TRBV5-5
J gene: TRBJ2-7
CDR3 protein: CASSLVGTGYEQYF
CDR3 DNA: TGTGCCAGCAGCTTGGTCGGGACAGGGTACGAGCAGTACTTC

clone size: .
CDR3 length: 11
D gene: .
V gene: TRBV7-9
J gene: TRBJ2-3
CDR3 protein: CALRGTDTQYF
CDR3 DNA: TGTGCCCTCCGGGGCACAGATACGCAGTATTTT